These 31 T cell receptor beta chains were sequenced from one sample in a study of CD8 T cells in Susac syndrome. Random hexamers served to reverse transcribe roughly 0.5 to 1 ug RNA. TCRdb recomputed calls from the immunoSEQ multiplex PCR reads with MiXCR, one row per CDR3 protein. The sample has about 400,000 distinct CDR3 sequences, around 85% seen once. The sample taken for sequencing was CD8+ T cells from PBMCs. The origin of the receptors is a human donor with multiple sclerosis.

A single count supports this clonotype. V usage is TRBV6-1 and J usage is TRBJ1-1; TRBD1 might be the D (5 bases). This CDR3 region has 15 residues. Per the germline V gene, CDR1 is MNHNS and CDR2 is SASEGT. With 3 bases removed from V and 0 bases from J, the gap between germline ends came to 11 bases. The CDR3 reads CASSDIGGLNTEAFF. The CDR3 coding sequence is TGTGCCAGCAGTGATATCGGGGGATTGAACACTGAAGCTTTCTTT.

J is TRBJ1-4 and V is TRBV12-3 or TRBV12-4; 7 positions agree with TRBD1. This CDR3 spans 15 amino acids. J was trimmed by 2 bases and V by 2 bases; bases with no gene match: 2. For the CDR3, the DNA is TGTGCCAGCAGTTTACTGACAGGGACTAATGAAAAACTGTTTTTT. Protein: CASSLLTGTNEKLFF.

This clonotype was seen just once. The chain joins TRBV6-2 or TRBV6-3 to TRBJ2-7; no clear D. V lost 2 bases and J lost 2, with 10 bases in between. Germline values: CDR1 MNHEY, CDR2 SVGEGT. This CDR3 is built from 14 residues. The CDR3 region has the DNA TGTGCCAGCAGTTACATGGGGATTACCTACGAGCAGTACTTC. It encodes CASSYMGITYEQYF.

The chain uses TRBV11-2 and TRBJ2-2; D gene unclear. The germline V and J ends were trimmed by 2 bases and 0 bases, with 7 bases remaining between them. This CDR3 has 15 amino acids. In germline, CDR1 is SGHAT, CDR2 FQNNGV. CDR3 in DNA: TGTGCCAGCAGCTTACACAGCTCGAACACCGGGGAGCTGTTTTTT. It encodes CASSLHSSNTGELFF.

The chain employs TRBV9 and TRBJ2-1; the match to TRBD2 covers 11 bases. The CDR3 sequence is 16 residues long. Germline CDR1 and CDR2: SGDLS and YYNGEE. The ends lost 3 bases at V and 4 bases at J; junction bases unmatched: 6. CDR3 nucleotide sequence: TGTGCCAGCAGCGCCCAAACTAGCGGGGGATACAATGAGCAGTTCTTC. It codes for CASSAQTSGGYNEQFF.

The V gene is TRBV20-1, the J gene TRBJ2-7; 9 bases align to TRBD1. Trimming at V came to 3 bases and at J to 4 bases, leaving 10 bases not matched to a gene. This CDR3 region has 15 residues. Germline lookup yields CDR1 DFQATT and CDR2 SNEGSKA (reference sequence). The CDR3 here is CSARPNRGPPYEQYF. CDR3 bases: TGCAGTGCTAGGCCCAACAGGGGGCCCCCTTACGAGCAGTACTTC.

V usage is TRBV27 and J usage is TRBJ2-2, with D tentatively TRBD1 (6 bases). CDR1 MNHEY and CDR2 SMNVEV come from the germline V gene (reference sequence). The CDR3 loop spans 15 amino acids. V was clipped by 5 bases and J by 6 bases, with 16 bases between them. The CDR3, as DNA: TGTGCCAGCAGTCCCAGGGGATTTGGGGCCGGGGAGCTGTTTTTT. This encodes CASSPRGFGAGELFF.

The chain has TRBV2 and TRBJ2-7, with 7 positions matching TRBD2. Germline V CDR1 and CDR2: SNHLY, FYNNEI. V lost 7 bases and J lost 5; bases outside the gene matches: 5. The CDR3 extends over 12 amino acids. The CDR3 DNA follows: TGTGCCAGCATTCCCAGCGGGAACGAGCAGTACTTC. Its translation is CASIPSGNEQYF.

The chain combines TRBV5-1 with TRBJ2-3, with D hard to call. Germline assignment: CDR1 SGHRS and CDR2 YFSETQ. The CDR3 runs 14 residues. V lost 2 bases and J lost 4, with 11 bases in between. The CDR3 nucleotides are TGCGCCAGCAGCTTAGGGCCTCAGGCAGATACGCAGTATTTT. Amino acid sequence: CASSLGPQADTQYF.

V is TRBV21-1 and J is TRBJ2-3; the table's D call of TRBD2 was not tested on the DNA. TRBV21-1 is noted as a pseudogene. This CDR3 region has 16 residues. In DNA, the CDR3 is TGTGCCAGCAGCAACCCTAGCGGGGAGGGAACAGATACGCAGTATTTT. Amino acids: CASSNPSGEGTDTQYF.

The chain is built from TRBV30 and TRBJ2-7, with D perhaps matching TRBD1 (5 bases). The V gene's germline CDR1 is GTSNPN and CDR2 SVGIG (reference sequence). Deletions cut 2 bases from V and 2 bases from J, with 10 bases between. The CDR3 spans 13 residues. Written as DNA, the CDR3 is TGTGCCTGGAGTACCGACAGAACCTACGAGCAGTACTTC. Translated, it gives CAWSTDRTYEQYF.

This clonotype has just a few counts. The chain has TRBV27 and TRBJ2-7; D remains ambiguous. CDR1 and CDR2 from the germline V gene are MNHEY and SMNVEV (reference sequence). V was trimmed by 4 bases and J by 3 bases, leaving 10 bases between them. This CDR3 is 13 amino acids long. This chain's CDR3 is CASSSLPVYEQYF. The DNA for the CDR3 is TGTGCCAGCAGTTCCCTCCCCGTCTACGAGCAGTACTTC.

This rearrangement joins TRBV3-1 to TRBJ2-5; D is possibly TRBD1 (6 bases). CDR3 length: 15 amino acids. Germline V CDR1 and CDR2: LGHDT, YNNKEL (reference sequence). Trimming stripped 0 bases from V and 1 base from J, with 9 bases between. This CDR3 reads CASSQDPGAQETQYF. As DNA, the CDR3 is TGTGCCAGCAGCCAAGATCCAGGGGCCCAAGAGACCCAGTACTTC.

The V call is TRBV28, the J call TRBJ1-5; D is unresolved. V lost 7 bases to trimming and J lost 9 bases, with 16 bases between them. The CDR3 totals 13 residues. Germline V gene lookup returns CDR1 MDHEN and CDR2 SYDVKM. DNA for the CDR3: TGTGCCAGCATCCCAGTTTCGGATGGGCCCCAGCATTTT. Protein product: CASIPVSDGPQHF. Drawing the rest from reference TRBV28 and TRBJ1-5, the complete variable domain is DVKVTQSSRYLVKRTGEKVFLECVQDMDHENMFWYRQDPGLGLRLIYFSYDVKMKEKGDIPEGYSVSREKKERFSLILESASTNQTSMYLCASIPVSDGPQHFGDGTRLSIL.

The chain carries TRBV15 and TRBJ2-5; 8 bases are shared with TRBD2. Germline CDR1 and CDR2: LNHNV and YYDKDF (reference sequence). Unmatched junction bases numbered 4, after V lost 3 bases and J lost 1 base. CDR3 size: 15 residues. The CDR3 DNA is TGTGCCACCAGCAGGGGCCTAGCGGGCCAAGAGACCCAGTACTTC. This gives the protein CATSRGLAGQETQYF.

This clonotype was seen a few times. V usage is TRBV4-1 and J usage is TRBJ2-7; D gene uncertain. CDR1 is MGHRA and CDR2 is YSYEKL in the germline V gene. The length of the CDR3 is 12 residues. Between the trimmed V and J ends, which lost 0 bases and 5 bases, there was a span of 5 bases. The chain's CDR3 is CASSQDGDEQYF. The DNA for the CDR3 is TGCGCCAGCAGCCAAGATGGGGACGAGCAGTACTTC.

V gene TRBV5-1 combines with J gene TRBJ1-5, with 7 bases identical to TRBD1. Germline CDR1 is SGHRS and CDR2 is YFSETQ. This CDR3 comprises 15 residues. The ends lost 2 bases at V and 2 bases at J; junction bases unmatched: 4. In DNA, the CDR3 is TGCGCCAGCAGCTTTGGGACAGACGGCAATCAGCCCCAGCATTTT. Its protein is CASSFGTDGNQPQHF.

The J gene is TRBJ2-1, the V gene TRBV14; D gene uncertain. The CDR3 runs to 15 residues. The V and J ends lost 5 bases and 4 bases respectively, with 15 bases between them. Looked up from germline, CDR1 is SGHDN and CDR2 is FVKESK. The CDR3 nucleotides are TGTGCCAGCAGCTTACGCGTGGGCCTTTACAATGAGCAGTTCTTC. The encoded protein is CASSLRVGLYNEQFF.

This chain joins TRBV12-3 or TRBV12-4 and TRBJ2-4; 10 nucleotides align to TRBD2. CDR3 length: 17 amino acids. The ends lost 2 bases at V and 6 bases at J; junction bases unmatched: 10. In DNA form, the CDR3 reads TGTGCCAGCAGTTTATTCGGGCTAGCGGGAGCGGGAAACATTCAGTACTTC. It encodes CASSLFGLAGAGNIQYF.

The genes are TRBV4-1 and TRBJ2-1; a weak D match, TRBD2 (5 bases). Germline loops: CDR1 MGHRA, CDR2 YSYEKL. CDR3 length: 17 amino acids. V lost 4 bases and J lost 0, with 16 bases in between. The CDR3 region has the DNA TGCGCCAGCAGCCGTTACGGTGGGAGTAGCTCCTACAATGAGCAGTTCTTC. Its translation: CASSRYGGSSSYNEQFF.

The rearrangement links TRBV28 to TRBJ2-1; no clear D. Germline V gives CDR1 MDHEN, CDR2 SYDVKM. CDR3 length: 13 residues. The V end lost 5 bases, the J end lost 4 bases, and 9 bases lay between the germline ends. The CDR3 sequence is CASSIKAYNEQFF. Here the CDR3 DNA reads TGTGCCAGCAGTATAAAGGCGTACAATGAGCAGTTCTTC.

The CDR3 loop is CASSSSTGRGGYNEQFF. Written as DNA, the CDR3 is TGTGCCAGCAGCTCATCGACTGGACGAGGGGGCTACAATGAGCAGTTCTTC. The rearrangement joins TRBV11-3 to TRBJ2-1, with TRBD1 as a possible D gene (6 bases). There are 17 residues in the CDR3. Germline CDR1 SGHNT, CDR2 YENEEA. The V gene lost 4 bases and the J gene lost 3 bases, with 19 bases spanning the gap.

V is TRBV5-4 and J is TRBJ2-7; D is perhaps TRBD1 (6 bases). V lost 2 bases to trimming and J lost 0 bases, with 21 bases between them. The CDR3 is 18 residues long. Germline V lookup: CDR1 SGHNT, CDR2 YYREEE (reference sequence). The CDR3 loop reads CASSFTGPWTRYSYEQYF. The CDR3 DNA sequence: TGTGCCAGCAGCTTCACAGGGCCATGGACCCGCTACTCCTACGAGCAGTACTTC.

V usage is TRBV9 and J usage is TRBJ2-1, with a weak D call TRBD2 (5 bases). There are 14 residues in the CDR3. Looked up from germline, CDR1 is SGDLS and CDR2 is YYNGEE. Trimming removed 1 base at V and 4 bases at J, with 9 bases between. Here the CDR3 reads CASSVFGGYNEQFF. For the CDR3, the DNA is TGTGCCAGCAGCGTATTTGGAGGATACAATGAGCAGTTCTTC.

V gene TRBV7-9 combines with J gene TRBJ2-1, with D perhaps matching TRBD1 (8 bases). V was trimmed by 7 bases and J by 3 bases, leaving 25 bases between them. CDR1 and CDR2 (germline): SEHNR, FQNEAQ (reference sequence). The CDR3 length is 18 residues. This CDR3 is CASTKMGPHRGGYNEQFF. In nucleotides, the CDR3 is TGTGCCAGCACCAAAATGGGCCCCCACAGGGGGGGCTACAATGAGCAGTTCTTC.

CDR3 coding DNA: TGTGCCAGCAGCCCTGGGACAATCGATACGCAGTATTTT. It encodes CASSPGTIDTQYF. The chain combines TRBV12-3 or TRBV12-4 with TRBJ2-3; weak D call: TRBD1 (6 bases). V lost 6 bases and J 6 bases, leaving 13 bases between the germline ends. The CDR3 runs 13 residues.

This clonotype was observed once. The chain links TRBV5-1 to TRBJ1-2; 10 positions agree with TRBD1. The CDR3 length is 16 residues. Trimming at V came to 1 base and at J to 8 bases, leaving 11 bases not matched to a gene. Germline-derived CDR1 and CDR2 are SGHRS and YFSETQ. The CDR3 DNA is TGCGCCAGCAGCTTGTTTGGGACAGGGGATGTTGTCGGCTACACCTTC. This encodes CASSLFGTGDVVGYTF.

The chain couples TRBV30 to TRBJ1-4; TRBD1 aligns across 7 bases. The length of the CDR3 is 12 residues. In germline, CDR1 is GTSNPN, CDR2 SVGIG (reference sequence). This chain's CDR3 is CARQGLNEKLFF. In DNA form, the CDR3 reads TGTGCGCGACAGGGCCTGAATGAAAAACTGTTTTTT.

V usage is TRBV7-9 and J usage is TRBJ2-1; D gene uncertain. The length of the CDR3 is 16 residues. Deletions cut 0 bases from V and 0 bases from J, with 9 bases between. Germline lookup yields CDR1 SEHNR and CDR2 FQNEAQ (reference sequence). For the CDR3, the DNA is TGTGCCAGCAGCTTAGCGGAGCGCAACTCCTACAATGAGCAGTTCTTC. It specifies CASSLAERNSYNEQFF. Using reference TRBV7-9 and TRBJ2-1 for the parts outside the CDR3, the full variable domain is DTGVSQNPRHKITKRGQNVTFRCDPISEHNRLYWYRQTLGQGPEFLTYFQNEAQLEKSRLLSDRFSAERPKGSFSTLEIQRTEQGDSAMYLCASSLAERNSYNEQFFGPGTRLTVL.

The CDR3 DNA reads TGTGCCATCAGTGAGGGGGGCAGGCTAGTTGAAGCTTTCTTT. It codes for CAISEGGRLVEAFF. The chain recombines TRBV10-3 with TRBJ1-1, with D possibly matching TRBD1 (6 bases). The germline gives CDR1 ENHRY, CDR2 SYGVKD. Trimming pared 2 bases from V and 7 bases from J, leaving 14 bases between. CDR3 length equals 14 residues.

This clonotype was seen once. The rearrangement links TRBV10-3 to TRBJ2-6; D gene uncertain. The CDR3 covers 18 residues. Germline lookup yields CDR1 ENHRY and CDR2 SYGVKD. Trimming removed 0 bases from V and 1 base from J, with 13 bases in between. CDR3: CAISESDGVSSGANVLTF. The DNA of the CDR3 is TGTGCCATCAGTGAGTCGGACGGTGTCTCATCTGGGGCCAACGTCCTGACTTTC.